Below, 26 T cell receptor beta chains from the same sample are listed, as sequenced in a study of T cells in Graves' hyperthyroidism and ophthalmopathy. TCR beta CDR3 sequences were amplified from RNA transcripts. HTBI primers were the set used in a first-round RT-PCR of the TCR CDR3. One entry per CDR3 protein results from TCRdb running MiXCR on the multiplex PCR reads. Among some 740,000 distinct CDR3 sequences listed, approximately 15% were seen once. Input material: blood. These receptors came from a woman between 18 and 30 years old with Graves' hyperthyroidism.

In its sample, this clonotype was seen a few times. The chain couples TRBV12-3 or TRBV12-4 to TRBJ1-5; D not certain. CDR3 length: 15 residues. Trimming took off 4 bases at V and 6 bases at J, with 16 bases between the two ends. The CDR3 nucleotides are TGTGCCAGCAGTTCCGCCCCCTATGGACGTCAGCCCCAGCATTTT. It yields the protein CASSSAPYGRQPQHF.

Only a few counts were recorded for this clonotype. The chain couples TRBV11-2 to TRBJ2-3; no reliable D call. This CDR3 contains 13 residues. Trimming cost V 1 base and J 5 bases, with 7 bases left between them. CDR1 is SGHAT and CDR2 is FQNNGV in the germline V gene. CDR3 DNA sequence: TGTGCCAGCAGCTTAGGGCCGGTAGATACGCAGTATTTT. Protein product: CASSLGPVDTQYF.

This clonotype was seen many times. The gene calls are TRBV6-1 and TRBJ2-4; either TRBD1 or TRBD2 may fit D (7 bases each). Germline V gene lookup returns CDR1 MNHNS and CDR2 SASEGT. V was cut by 6 bases and J by 1 base, with 25 bases left in between. This CDR3 is built from 19 residues. The CDR3 here is CASRPYRGGLEYAKNIQYF. CDR3 DNA: TGTGCCAGCAGGCCTTACAGGGGAGGGTTGGAGTATGCCAAAAACATTCAGTACTTC.

Many counts were recorded for this clonotype. CDR3 protein: CSARDLNGYNEQFF. As DNA, the CDR3 is TGCAGTGCTAGAGATCTTAACGGCTACAATGAGCAGTTCTTC. This sequence joins TRBV20-1 and TRBJ2-1; no clear D. The CDR3 extends over 14 amino acids. Germline V lookup: CDR1 DFQATT, CDR2 SNEGSKA (reference sequence). V lost 0 bases, J lost 3 bases, and 9 bases lay in between.

This clonotype was seen many times. The chain has TRBV30 and TRBJ2-7; 7 positions match TRBD2. The V and J ends lost 0 bases and 5 bases, in that order; junction bases with no gene match: 13. CDR3 length: 16 amino acids. CDR1 GTSNPN and CDR2 SVGIG come from the germline V gene (reference sequence). DNA for the CDR3: TGTGCCTGGAGTGTACGGGCTAGCGGACCCCCAAACGAGCAGTACTTC. This encodes CAWSVRASGPPNEQYF.

This chain joins TRBV2 and TRBJ1-2; 8 bases are shared with TRBD1. Per the germline V gene, CDR1 is SNHLY and CDR2 is FYNNEI. V lost 10 bases to trimming and J lost 8 bases; unmatched junction nucleotides: 6. This CDR3 has 11 residues. CDR3 sequence: CATLTGDGYTF. The CDR3 DNA reads as TGTGCCACCCTGACAGGGGACGGCTACACCTTC.

This clonotype was recorded at least ten times. V and J are TRBV27 and TRBJ2-7, with TRBD2 matching 12 bases. Germline V gives CDR1 MNHEY, CDR2 SMNVEV (reference sequence). This CDR3 contains 15 residues. V dropped 6 bases and J dropped 5; count of bases not matched to a gene: 8. The DNA of the CDR3 is TGTGCCAGCAGCCTAGCGGGAGGGCGCGGCCACGAGCAGTACTTC. The encoded protein is CASSLAGGRGHEQYF.

This clonotype was recorded many times. The chain combines TRBV20-1 with TRBJ2-1; 14 nucleotides agree with TRBD2. Germline-derived CDR1 and CDR2 are DFQATT and SNEGSKA (reference sequence). The CDR3 runs to 16 residues. V lost 0 bases to trimming and J lost 9 bases; unmatched junction nucleotides: 7. The CDR3 DNA reads as TGCAGTGCTAGAGACCCCGGACTAGCGGGAGGAAGTGAGCAGTTCTTC. Translation gives CSARDPGLAGGSEQFF.

Here the CDR3 reads CASSTDRGRHNEQFF. The CDR3, as DNA: TGTGCCAGCAGTACCGACAGGGGACGTCACAATGAGCAGTTCTTC. The chain couples TRBV6-5 to TRBJ2-1; 8 bases agree with TRBD1. This CDR3 is 15 amino acids long. V lost 5 bases, J lost 5 bases, and 8 bases stayed unmatched. The germline gives CDR1 MNHEY, CDR2 SVGAGI.

The V and J genes are TRBV12-3 or TRBV12-4 and TRBJ2-1, with D perhaps TRBD1 or TRBD2 (5 bases each). The CDR3 runs 14 residues. The V end lost 7 bases, the J end lost 0 bases, and 10 bases lay between the germline ends. The CDR3 DNA reads as TGTGCCAGCACCCTTGGGGGCTCCTACAATGAGCAGTTCTTC. Residues: CASTLGGSYNEQFF.

This clonotype occurred many times. This chain joins TRBV12-3 or TRBV12-4 and TRBJ2-1; the match to TRBD2 covers 11 bases. V was pared by 1 base and J by 8 bases, with 4 bases of the junction left unmatched. The CDR3 contains 15 residues. CDR3 in amino acids: CASSLVAGGTHEQFF. The DNA of the CDR3 is TGTGCCAGCAGTTTAGTAGCGGGAGGGACTCATGAGCAGTTCTTC.

This chain connects TRBV6-9 to TRBJ1-3; no clear D. The CDR3 totals 14 residues. The V end lost 3 bases, the J end lost 4 bases, and 10 bases lay between the germline ends. In germline, CDR1 is MNHGY, CDR2 SVAAGI. CDR3 sequence (DNA): TGTGCCAGCAGTTACCTGAAAGGAGGAAACACCATATATTTT. This sequence encodes CASSYLKGGNTIYF.

This clonotype was seen ten or more times. The V gene is TRBV5-1, the J gene TRBJ1-2, with TRBD1 matching over 7 bases. The CDR3 is made up of 14 amino acids. Germline V gene lookup returns CDR1 SGHRS and CDR2 YFSETQ. V was pared by 4 bases and J by 5 bases, with 8 bases of the junction left unmatched. The CDR3 DNA follows: TGCGCCAGCAGCGGACAGGAGGGCTGGTATGGCTACACCTTC. Its protein is CASSGQEGWYGYTF. Filled out from reference TRBV5-1 and TRBJ1-2, the complete variable domain reads KAGVTQTPRYLIKTRGQQVTLSCSPISGHRSVSWYQQTPGQGLQFLFEYFSETQRNKGNFPGRFSGRQFSNSRSEMNVSTLELGDSALYLCASSGQEGWYGYTFGSGTRLTVV.

This clonotype was recorded many times. V usage is TRBV6-2 or TRBV6-3 and J usage is TRBJ2-7; 8 bases line up with TRBD1. The CDR3 runs to 14 residues. Germline CDR1 and CDR2: MNHEY and SVGEGT. Trimming cost V 2 bases and J 4 bases; bases outside gene matches: 4. The CDR3 sequence is CASSYIRGPYEQYF. In nucleotides, the CDR3 is TGTGCCAGCAGTTACATCAGGGGGCCGTACGAGCAGTACTTC.

The V call is TRBV5-4, the J call TRBJ2-2, with D possibly matching TRBD1 (6 bases). The V end lost 0 bases, the J end lost 4 bases, and 10 bases lay between the germline ends. This CDR3 is built from 15 residues. Germline CDR1 reads SGHNT; CDR2 reads YYREEE (reference sequence). CDR3: CASSLGTVATGELFF. CDR3 DNA sequence: TGTGCCAGCAGCTTGGGGACAGTCGCCACCGGGGAGCTGTTTTTT.

This clonotype was seen at least ten times. V usage is TRBV28 and J usage is TRBJ2-7; weak D call: TRBD2 (6 bases). Trimming cost V 5 bases and J 2 bases, with 31 bases left between them. CDR1 is MDHEN and CDR2 is SYDVKM in the germline V gene. CDR3 length: 20 residues. CDR3 nucleotides: TGTGCCAGCAGTCCCGCCAGTGTGCGGGACCCCTCCCTTCCCCCCTACGAGCAGTACTTC. Encoded protein: CASSPASVRDPSLPPYEQYF.

This clonotype was seen more than once but under ten times. The chain uses TRBV6-2 or TRBV6-3 and TRBJ2-1, with TRBD2 identical over 10 bases. Germline V gene data show CDR1 as MNHEY and CDR2 as SVGEGT. The J segment lost 10 bases and the V segment lost 2 bases, leaving 8 bases of the junction unmatched. This CDR3 is built from 15 residues. As DNA, the CDR3 is TGTGCCAGCAGTTACGACGAGGGTAGCGGGGGGGAGCAGTTCTTC. Its translation: CASSYDEGSGGEQFF.

This clonotype was picked up many times. V and J are TRBV4-3 and TRBJ2-1; D unresolved. Germline V gene lookup returns CDR1 LGHNA and CDR2 YSLEER. The CDR3 contains 16 residues. The V end was cut by 0 bases, the J end by 2 bases, with 11 bases between. The CDR3 DNA sequence: TGCGCCAGCAGCCAAGATCCCGTCGTAACCTACAATGAGCAGTTCTTC. This gives the protein CASSQDPVVTYNEQFF.

The chain carries TRBV27 and TRBJ2-6; 12 bases map to TRBD1. After removal of 2 bases from V and 2 bases from J, the junction contained 4 bases not matched to a gene. CDR1 and CDR2 (germline): MNHEY, SMNVEV (reference sequence). This CDR3 region has 18 residues. CDR3 sequence reads: CASSLRGQGAAGANVLTF. The CDR3 nucleotides are TGTGCCAGCAGTTTAAGGGGACAGGGGGCCGCTGGGGCCAACGTCCTGACTTTC. Filled out from reference TRBV27 and TRBJ2-6, the complete variable domain reads EAQVTQNPRYLITVTGKKLTVTCSQNMNHEYMSWYRQDPGLGLRQIYYSMNVEVTDKGDVPEGYKVSRKEKRNFPLILESPSPNQTSLYFCASSLRGQGAAGANVLTFGAGSRLTVL.

The V gene is TRBV30, the J gene TRBJ2-3, with 10 nucleotides matching TRBD2. Germline V gene sequence: CDR1 GTSNPN, CDR2 SVGIG (reference sequence). The V segment lost 6 bases and the J segment 3 bases; nucleotides outside the gene matches: 9. The CDR3 is 15 amino acids. In nucleotides, the CDR3 is TGTGCCTGCCCGGGGGCTAGCGGGAGTACAGATACGCAGTATTTT. It yields the protein CACPGASGSTDTQYF.

The chain uses TRBV9 and TRBJ1-6; D is possibly TRBD1 (6 bases). The CDR3 covers 15 residues. The germline V gene encodes CDR1 SGDLS and CDR2 YYNGEE. V was cut by 3 bases and J by 6 bases, with 13 bases left in between. The CDR3 DNA sequence: TGTGCCAGCAGCGCCTCGACAGGAACTAATTCACCCCTCCACTTT. Residues: CASSASTGTNSPLHF.

This clonotype occurred many times. The genes are TRBV20-1 and TRBJ2-7; D is perhaps TRBD2 (7 bases). V was trimmed by 3 bases and J by 2 bases, leaving 14 bases between them. The length of the CDR3 is 14 residues. Germline V CDR1 and CDR2: DFQATT, SNEGSKA (reference sequence). CDR3 sequence reads: CSASPRGAAYEQYF. CDR3 DNA sequence: TGCAGTGCTAGTCCTCGGGGGGCAGCCTACGAGCAGTACTTC.

Many counts were recorded for this clonotype. The CDR3 is CASSYLTTGGNTEAFF. CDR3 nucleotides: TGTGCCAGCAGTTACCTTACGACAGGGGGGAACACTGAAGCTTTCTTT. V is TRBV6-6 and J is TRBJ1-1, with 9 positions matching TRBD1. The CDR3 length is 16 residues. V lost 2 bases, J lost 1 base, and 5 bases stayed unmatched. Germline lookup yields CDR1 MNHNY and CDR2 SVGAGI (reference sequence).

This clonotype was seen repeatedly, ten times or more. The chain uses TRBV12-3 or TRBV12-4 and TRBJ1-5, with a weak D call TRBD1 (6 bases). Trimming pared 1 base from V and 3 bases from J, leaving 10 bases between. This CDR3 has 15 amino acids. CDR3 residues: CASSLEQGNNQPQHF. In DNA form, the CDR3 reads TGTGCCAGCAGTTTAGAACAGGGAAACAATCAGCCCCAGCATTTT.

Many counts were recorded for this clonotype. CDR3 coding DNA: TGTGCCAGCAGTTTATTTGGGGACCTCCCAGATACGCAGTATTTT. It yields the protein CASSLFGDLPDTQYF. This chain uses TRBV28 with TRBJ2-3; D may correspond to TRBD1 or TRBD2 (5 bases each). Between the trimmed V and J ends, which lost 1 base and 4 bases, there was a span of 12 bases. Germline CDR1 reads MDHEN; CDR2 reads SYDVKM. This CDR3 has 15 residues.

This clonotype has at least ten counts. V gene TRBV11-3 combines with J gene TRBJ2-5, with D possibly matching TRBD2 (6 bases). Deletions cut 8 bases from V and 4 bases from J, with 17 bases between. The CDR3 has 14 amino acids. CDR1 is SGHNT and CDR2 is YENEEA in the germline V gene. The CDR3 DNA is TGTGCCAGCGGTCTGGGAGGCTTCGGAGAGACCCAGTACTTC. This codes for CASGLGGFGETQYF. Based on the CDR3 plus reference TRBV11-3 and TRBJ2-5, the full variable domain is EAGVVQSPRYKIIEKKQPVAFWCNPISGHNTLYWYLQNLGQGPELLIRYENEEAVDDSQLPKDRFSAERLKGVDSTLKIQPAELGDSAVYLCASGLGGFGETQYFGPGTRLLVL.